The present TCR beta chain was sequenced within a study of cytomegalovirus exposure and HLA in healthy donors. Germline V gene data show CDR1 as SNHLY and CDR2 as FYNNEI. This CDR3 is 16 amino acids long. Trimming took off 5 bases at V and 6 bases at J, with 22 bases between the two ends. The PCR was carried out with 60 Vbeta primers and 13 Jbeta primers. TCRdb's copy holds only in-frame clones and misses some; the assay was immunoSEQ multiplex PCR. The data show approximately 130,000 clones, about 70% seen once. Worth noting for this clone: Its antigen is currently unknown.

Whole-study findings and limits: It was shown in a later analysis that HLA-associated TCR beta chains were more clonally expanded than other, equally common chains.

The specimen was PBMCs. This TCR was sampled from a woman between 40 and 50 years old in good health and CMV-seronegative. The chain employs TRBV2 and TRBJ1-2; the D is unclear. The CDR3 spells CASSRRTDRESDGYTF. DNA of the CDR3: TGTGCCAGCAGTCGTAGAACGGACCGGGAATCTGATGGCTACACCTTC.